These 26 T cell receptor beta chains share one sample of origin, sequenced in a study of T cells in Graves' hyperthyroidism and ophthalmopathy. RNA transcripts were the template for amplifying TCR beta CDR3 regions. In the first-round RT-PCR of the TCR CDR3, the HTBI primer set was used. TCRdb fed the multiplex PCR reads into MiXCR, producing one record per CDR3 protein. The sample has 330,000 or so distinct CDR3 sequences, roughly a fifth seen once; the top ten hold roughly 40%. Sequencing input: blood. These receptors all come from a man in his forties or fifties with Graves' ophthalmopathy.

The chain joins TRBV15 to TRBJ2-7, with D unresolved. Trimming took off 0 bases at V and 2 bases at J, with 11 bases between the two ends. CDR1 is LNHNV and CDR2 is YYDKDF in the germline V gene (reference sequence). The CDR3 is 15 residues long. The CDR3 DNA reads as TGTGCCACCAGCAGAGATGGGGTAGGGACCTACGAGCAGTACTTC. Protein product: CATSRDGVGTYEQYF.

This clonotype was observed a handful of times. The V gene is TRBV12-3 or TRBV12-4, the J gene TRBJ2-5, with D possibly being TRBD1 (5 bases). The germline V and J ends were trimmed by 4 bases and 3 bases, with 15 bases remaining between them. This CDR3 comprises 15 residues. CDR3 region: CASSSFTGFEETQYF. As DNA, the CDR3 is TGTGCCAGCAGTTCCTTTACAGGTTTCGAAGAGACCCAGTACTTC.

In its sample, this clonotype was seen many times. The rearrangement joins TRBV18 to TRBJ2-7; D gene uncertain. Germline CDR1 reads KGHSH; CDR2 reads LQKENI. V gave up 5 bases and J gave up 2 bases, with 7 bases separating them. CDR3 length equals 12 residues. The CDR3 loop is CASSERTYEQYF. The CDR3 coding sequence is TGTGCCAGCTCAGAGAGAACCTACGAGCAGTACTTC.

The chain links TRBV6-1 to TRBJ2-5; possible D gene TRBD2, 6 bases. The V and J ends lost 6 bases and 4 bases respectively, with 24 bases between them. Germline V gene lookup returns CDR1 MNHNS and CDR2 SASEGT. The CDR3 loop spans 17 amino acids. The CDR3 is CASSIPSGTPLRETQYF. The CDR3 nucleotides are TGTGCCAGCAGCATCCCTTCTGGGACTCCCCTTAGAGAGACCCAGTACTTC.

This clonotype was counted a single time. This rearrangement joins TRBV6-2 or TRBV6-3 to TRBJ2-5; 10 nucleotides match TRBD2. Looked up from germline, CDR1 is MNHEY and CDR2 is SVGEGT. The CDR3 totals 16 residues. V lost 7 bases, J lost 4 bases, and 12 bases stayed unmatched. The CDR3 reads CASTHLASGSGETQYF. In nucleotides, the CDR3 is TGTGCCAGCACCCACCTGGCTAGCGGGAGTGGAGAGACCCAGTACTTC.

This rearrangement joins TRBV12-3 or TRBV12-4 to TRBJ1-1, with D tentatively TRBD1 (5 bases). CDR3 length equals 13 residues. V was pared by 5 bases and J by 6 bases, with 13 bases between. CDR3 nucleotide sequence: TGTGCCAGCAGTATCAGGGAAAGTTCTGAAGCTTTCTTT. It codes for CASSIRESSEAFF.

The table lists this clonotype with many counts. CDR3 amino acids: CASSLGRTSGRGTDTQYF. CDR3 DNA: TGTGCCAGCAGTTTAGGGAGGACTAGCGGGAGGGGAACAGATACGCAGTATTTT. V usage is TRBV12-3 or TRBV12-4 and J usage is TRBJ2-3; 15 nucleotides match TRBD2. The CDR3 has 18 amino acids. Germline trimming cut 1 base from V and 3 bases from J; bases unmatched to any gene: 5.

V usage is TRBV7-2 and J usage is TRBJ2-5; D remains ambiguous. V was cut by 7 bases and J by 5 bases, with 14 bases left in between. Germline V lookup: CDR1 SGHTA, CDR2 FQGNSA. The CDR3 runs to 13 residues. The CDR3 DNA follows: TGTGCCAGCACAGGTAGAAGAAGTGAGACCCAGTACTTC. As protein: CASTGRRSETQYF.

This clonotype was detected ten times or more. This chain joins TRBV20-1 and TRBJ2-1, with D tentatively TRBD1 (5 bases). CDR1 is DFQATT, CDR2 SNEGSKA, per germline (reference sequence). The CDR3 runs to 13 residues. The DNA for the CDR3 is TGCACTCCGGACATGAGCTCCTACAATGAGCAGTTCTTC. Amino acid sequence: CTPDMSSYNEQFF.

This clonotype appeared many times. The chain carries TRBV3-1 and TRBJ1-5; 12 nucleotides agree with TRBD1. This CDR3 has 15 amino acids. V gave up 4 bases and J gave up 6 bases; unmatched junction bases: 4. From germline, CDR1 is LGHDT and CDR2 YNNKEL (reference sequence). CDR3 sequence: CASSLGTGGFQPQHF. As DNA, the CDR3 is TGTGCCAGCAGCCTCGGGACAGGGGGCTTTCAGCCCCAGCATTTT.

V usage is TRBV18 and J usage is TRBJ2-1, with D perhaps matching TRBD1 (5 bases). The ends were cut back, 3 bases at V and 10 bases at J, with 13 bases in the middle. CDR1 is KGHSH and CDR2 is LQKENI in the germline V gene. The length of the CDR3 is 13 residues. CDR3 coding DNA: TGTGCCAGCTCACCTACCTCCGACAGAGAGCAGTTCTTC. Its translation is CASSPTSDREQFF.

With regard to this clonotype: Germline and junction disagree at one end, which may indicate a read error. The chain couples TRBV2 to TRBJ1-5; 7 bases line up with TRBD1. This CDR3 contains 14 residues. CDR1 SNHLY and CDR2 FYNNEI come from the germline V gene. CDR3 in amino acids: CASSVMGQNQSQHF. The CDR3 nucleotides read TGTGCCAGCAGTGTCATGGGACAGAATCAGTCCCAGCATTTT.

Many counts were recorded for this clonotype. The CDR3 sequence: CASSLGGGRAQRFF. As DNA, the CDR3 is TGTGCCAGCAGCTTAGGAGGCGGGAGGGCCCAAAGGTTCTTC. The chain uses TRBV7-9 and TRBJ2-1, with TRBD2 identical over 9 bases. Germline V gene lookup returns CDR1 SEHNR and CDR2 FQNEAQ (reference sequence). The CDR3 contains 14 residues. J gave up 15 bases and V 1 base, and 10 bases lay outside the gene matches.

This clonotype was counted ten times or more. V is TRBV6-1 and J is TRBJ1-4; TRBD1 matches 9 bases. The length of the CDR3 is 14 residues. CDR1 is MNHNS, CDR2 SASEGT, per germline. The V gene end was trimmed by 5 bases and the J gene end by 7 bases; junction bases not matched to a gene: 5. The CDR3 is CASSRGDRAEKLFF. CDR3 coding DNA: TGTGCCAGCAGTCGTGGGGACAGGGCTGAAAAACTGTTTTTT.

This clonotype was detected many times. The rearrangement uses TRBV3-1 and TRBJ1-2; 10 nucleotides line up with TRBD1. The germline V gene has CDR1 LGHDT and CDR2 YNNKEL (reference sequence). CDR3 length: 12 amino acids. J lost 13 bases, V lost 4 bases, and 6 bases had no gene match. DNA for the CDR3: TGTGCCAGCAGCCTCAGGGACAGGGGTTTCACCTTC. This sequence encodes CASSLRDRGFTF. The entire variable domain, with the rest obtained from reference TRBV3-1 and TRBJ1-2, is as follows: DTAVSQTPKYLVTQMGNDKSIKCEQNLGHDTMYWYKQDSKKFLKIMFSYNNKELIINETVPNRFSPKSPDKAHLNLHINSLELGDSAVYFCASSLRDRGFTFGSGTRLTVV.

The chain combines TRBV28 with TRBJ2-4, with no clear D. CDR3 length equals 14 residues. V shed 5 bases and J shed 0 bases, with 8 bases lying between them. Looked up from germline, CDR1 is MDHEN and CDR2 is SYDVKM. The DNA of the CDR3 is TGTGCCAGCAGTAGTCGTGTAGCCAAAAACATTCAGTACTTC. Translating it yields CASSSRVAKNIQYF.

CDR3 in amino acids: CASSTAGRVNTEAFF. CDR3 coding DNA: TGTGCCAGTAGTACGGCGGGTAGGGTGAACACTGAAGCTTTCTTT. The gene calls are TRBV19 and TRBJ1-1, with D unclear. Trimming took 4 bases from V and 0 from J, leaving 12 bases between them. CDR3 length equals 15 residues. In germline, CDR1 is LNHDA, CDR2 SQIVND (reference sequence).

The chain is built from TRBV5-6 and TRBJ2-7; D remains unclear. Germline V gene data show CDR1 as SGHDT and CDR2 as YYEEEE. Trimming pared 4 bases from V and 1 base from J, leaving 9 bases between. The CDR3 consists of 13 residues. CDR3 sequence (DNA): TGTGCCAGCAGCATTGACTCGTCCTACGAGCAGTACTTC. This gives the protein CASSIDSSYEQYF.

The chain recombines TRBV7-9 with TRBJ1-4, with D unclear. The CDR3 is 16 residues long. The V end was cut by 4 bases, the J end by 7 bases, with 19 bases between. The germline gives CDR1 SEHNR, CDR2 FQNEAQ (reference sequence). CDR3 nucleotide sequence: TGTGCCAGCAGCTCCACCACGGACCAAGATGGTGAAAAACTGTTTTTT. Protein product: CASSSTTDQDGEKLFF.

The genes are TRBV7-9 and TRBJ2-1; 13 positions match TRBD2. J was trimmed by 7 bases and V by 3 bases; bases with no gene match: 15. CDR1 and CDR2 (germline): SEHNR, FQNEAQ (reference sequence). The CDR3 totals 19 residues. CDR3 amino acids: CASSLWTSGRGAGINEQFF. The CDR3 nucleotides are TGTGCCAGCAGCTTGTGGACTAGCGGGAGAGGGGCTGGTATAAATGAGCAGTTCTTC.

This clonotype has more than one count but fewer than ten. The chain employs TRBV19 and TRBJ2-2; D not certain. The CDR3 has 16 residues. Trimming cost V 3 bases and J 2 bases, with 13 bases left between them. Germline CDR1 and CDR2: LNHDA and SQIVND (reference sequence). The CDR3 region has the DNA TGTGCCAGTAGTATTTCCCTGCGACAAAACACCGGGGAGCTGTTTTTT. Translation gives CASSISLRQNTGELFF.

The chain uses TRBV6-2 or TRBV6-3 and TRBJ2-1, with 16 bases lining up with TRBD2. CDR1 and CDR2 (germline): MNHEY, SVGEGT. CDR3 length: 17 amino acids. Trimming took 6 bases from V and 7 from J; bases not matched to a gene: 9. The CDR3 loop reads CASRPGLAGGPKNEQFF. The CDR3 DNA reads as TGTGCCAGCAGACCGGGACTAGCGGGAGGGCCGAAGAATGAGCAGTTCTTC.

The chain carries TRBV5-1 and TRBJ2-1; tentative D call: TRBD2 (5 bases). Per germline, CDR1 SGHRS and CDR2 YFSETQ. This CDR3 has 17 amino acids. Trimming stripped 4 bases from V and 4 bases from J, with 21 bases between. CDR3: CASSLRLGVRAYNEQFF. As DNA, the CDR3 is TGCGCCAGCAGCCTCCGACTGGGAGTTAGGGCATACAATGAGCAGTTCTTC.

This clonotype turned up a few times. The gene calls are TRBV30 and TRBJ2-7, with 11 positions matching TRBD1. The CDR3 has 16 residues. V lost 3 bases and J lost 3; bases outside the gene matches: 10. Germline assignment: CDR1 GTSNPN and CDR2 SVGIG (reference sequence). CDR3 residues: CAWSQVRDRGNYEQYF. In nucleotides, the CDR3 is TGTGCCTGGAGCCAGGTGAGGGACAGGGGGAACTACGAGCAGTACTTC.

Concerning this clonotype: A clone one base away is much larger, so this may be a read error. J is TRBJ1-3 and V is TRBV3-1; TRBD1 aligns across 9 bases. Germline assignment: CDR1 LGHDT and CDR2 YNNKEL (reference sequence). The CDR3 sequence is 14 residues long. Here the CDR3 reads CASSHRTGANTTYF. DNA of the CDR3: TGTGCCAGCAGCCATAGGACAGGGGCGAACACCACATATTTT.

In its sample, this clonotype was seen many times. The chain links TRBV7-3 to TRBJ2-7; a weak D match, TRBD1 (6 bases). The CDR3 runs to 13 residues. Germline V gives CDR1 SGHTA, CDR2 FQGTGA. The V end lost 5 bases, the J end lost 7 bases, and 15 bases lay between the germline ends. CDR3 nucleotide sequence: TGTGCCAGCAGCAAGGGGACATCAACTGAGCAGTACTTC. Its protein product is CASSKGTSTEQYF.